The following is a T cell receptor (beta chain) sequence with its context. Germline CDR1 KGHSH, CDR2 LQKENI. V lost 2 bases, J lost 7 bases, and 11 bases stayed unmatched. The CDR3 runs 17 residues. The data derive from a study of blood T cell repertoires in COVID-19. Overall study: The United States, Italy and Spain were the sources of the acute and convalescent COVID-19 samples. The cDNA or gDNA used as material had been derived from T cells, B-cell-depleted T cells, or PBMCs.

How the authors handled the data: Estimation of nucleated cell counts was performed using reference gene primer amplification. Assay: immunoSEQ multiplex PCR; the TCRdb copy retains only in-frame clones and omits some. V and J calls and clone size come straight from that table; D and trimming were deduced from the DNA. This sample carries approximately 220,000 clones, roughly 80% of them seen once, and the ten largest clones take less than 11%. V gene TRBV18 combines with J gene TRBJ1-5; 10 bases line up with TRBD1. The receptor comes from a woman of 80 years or more with acute or convalescent COVID-19. Sequencing used peripheral blood. The CDR3 region is CASSPNLPGQGNQPQHF. The DNA for the CDR3 is TGTGCCAGCTCACCAAACCTTCCGGGACAGGGGAACCAGCCCCAGCATTTT.